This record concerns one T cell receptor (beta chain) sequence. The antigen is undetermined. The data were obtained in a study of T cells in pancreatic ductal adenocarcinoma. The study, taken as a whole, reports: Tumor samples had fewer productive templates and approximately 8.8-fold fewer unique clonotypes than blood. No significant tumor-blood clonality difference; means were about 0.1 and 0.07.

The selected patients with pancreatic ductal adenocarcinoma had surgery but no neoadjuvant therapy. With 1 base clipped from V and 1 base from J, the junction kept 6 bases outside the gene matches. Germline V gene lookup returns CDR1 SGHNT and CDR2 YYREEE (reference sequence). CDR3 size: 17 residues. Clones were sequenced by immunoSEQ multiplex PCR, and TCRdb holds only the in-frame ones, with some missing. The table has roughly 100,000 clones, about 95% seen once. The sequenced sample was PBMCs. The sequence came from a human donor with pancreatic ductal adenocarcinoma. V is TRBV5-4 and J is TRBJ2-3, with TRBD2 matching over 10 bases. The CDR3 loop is CASSLWGGTSGTDTQYF. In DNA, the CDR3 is TGTGCCAGCAGCTTGTGGGGAGGGACTAGCGGCACAGATACGCAGTATTTT.